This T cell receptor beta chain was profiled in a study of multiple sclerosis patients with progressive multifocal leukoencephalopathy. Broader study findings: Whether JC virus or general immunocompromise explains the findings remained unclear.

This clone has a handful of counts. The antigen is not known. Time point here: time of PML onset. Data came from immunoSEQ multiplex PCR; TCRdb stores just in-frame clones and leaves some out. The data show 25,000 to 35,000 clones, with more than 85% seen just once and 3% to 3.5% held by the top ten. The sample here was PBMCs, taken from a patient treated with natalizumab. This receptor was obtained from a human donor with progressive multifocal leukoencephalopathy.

CDR3 loop: CSVVGSGSRTLGTEAFF. In nucleotides, the CDR3 is TGCAGCGTTGTAGGCAGTGGTTCCCGAACTCTAGGGACTGAAGCTTTCTTT. The chain couples TRBV29-1 to TRBJ1-1, with no clear D. V shed 4 bases and J shed 5 bases, with 26 bases lying between them. The CDR3 is 17 amino acids. Germline lookup yields CDR1 SQVTM and CDR2 ANQGSEA.